The 9 T cell receptor beta chains given below trace back to one sample, sequenced in a study of blood T cell repertoires in COVID-19. Sequenced by immunoSEQ multiplex PCR; TCRdb stores in-frame clones only, minus some. Of 70,000 to 90,000 clones detected, 85% to 90% appear once; the ten largest clones hold 0.9% to 1.5%. The sample taken for sequencing was PBMCs or T cells enriched from blood (not recorded which). Every receptor here comes from a woman aged 45-65 years with acute COVID-19.

The V gene is TRBV5-1, the J gene TRBJ1-4, with 10 positions matching TRBD1. From germline, CDR1 is SGHRS and CDR2 YFSETQ. The trim removed 4 bases at V and 8 bases at J, leaving 8 bases unmatched. The CDR3 totals 15 residues. The CDR3 loop reads CASSGTGTGEEKLFF. Written as DNA, the CDR3 is TGCGCCAGCAGCGGCACCGGGACAGGGGAAGAAAAACTGTTTTTT.

This clone appeared a single time. This sequence joins TRBV29-1 and TRBJ2-3; no clear D gene. V lost 3 bases, J lost 1 base, and 11 bases lay in between. The CDR3 is 14 residues long. CDR1 and CDR2 from the germline V gene are SQVTM and ANQGSEA. This CDR3 reads CSVEGGERTDTQYF. CDR3 in DNA: TGCAGCGTTGAGGGTGGAGAGCGCACAGATACGCAGTATTTT.

This sequence joins TRBV20-1 and TRBJ1-5, with a tentative D call TRBD1 (5 bases). Trimming left V 3 bases short and J 5 bases short, with 17 bases between. CDR1 and CDR2 from the germline V gene are DFQATT and SNEGSKA (reference sequence). This CDR3 region has 15 residues. The CDR3 here is CSASKRQGRDQPQHF. CDR3 sequence (DNA): TGCAGTGCTAGTAAACGCCAGGGCCGGGATCAGCCCCAGCATTTT.

V is TRBV6-2 or TRBV6-3 and J is TRBJ2-7; D possibly corresponds to TRBD2 (6 bases). Germline values: CDR1 MNHEY, CDR2 SVGEGT. V was trimmed by 0 bases and J by 0 bases, leaving 9 bases between them. The CDR3 is 15 amino acids. The DNA for the CDR3 is TGTGCCAGCAGTTACTCTCCGGAGGGCTCCTACGAGCAGTACTTC. It is translated as CASSYSPEGSYEQYF.

V gene TRBV19 combines with J gene TRBJ1-6; D perhaps matches TRBD1 (6 bases). Germline CDR1 is LNHDA and CDR2 is SQIVND (reference sequence). The CDR3 has 15 residues. V lost 2 bases to trimming and J lost 13 bases, with 18 bases between them. The CDR3 loop is CASSIYRTVPYPLHF. The CDR3 region has the DNA TGTGCCAGTAGTATATATCGGACAGTTCCCTATCCCCTCCACTTT.

This clone was picked up one time. The rearrangement uses TRBV7-8 and TRBJ1-3; D ambiguous. The CDR3 length is 12 residues. Trimming shortened V by 2 bases and J by 8 bases, and 7 bases separated the two germline ends. The germline CDR1 and CDR2 sequences are SGHVS and FQNEAQ. CDR3 loop: CASSLRRDTIYF. The CDR3 bases are TGTGCCAGCAGCTTACGAAGAGACACCATATATTTT.

There are a few counts of this clone. The rearrangement uses TRBV25-1 and TRBJ2-7; TRBD2 might be the D (7 bases). CDR1 and CDR2 from the germline V gene are MGHDK and SYGVNS. The ends were cut back, 5 bases at V and 4 bases at J, with 12 bases in the middle. CDR3 length equals 13 residues. The CDR3 spells CASSPGGGYEQYF. DNA for the CDR3: TGTGCCAGCAGTCCGGGGGGCGGGTACGAGCAGTACTTC.

CDR3 DNA: TGTGCCAGCCGTACCACAGGGACTGGAAACACCATATATTTT. Amino acids: CASRTTGTGNTIYF. This rearrangement joins TRBV7-2 to TRBJ1-3; D is possibly TRBD1 (6 bases). Germline loops: CDR1 SGHTA, CDR2 FQGNSA. The CDR3 is 14 amino acids. V dropped 8 bases and J dropped 2 bases, with 13 bases sitting between them.

The chain carries TRBV10-2 and TRBJ2-3; 8 nucleotides agree with TRBD2. Losses at the gene ends were 6 bases for V and 4 bases for J; bases not matched to a gene: 9. CDR1 and CDR2 from the germline V gene are WSHSY and SAAADI. The CDR3 has 15 residues. In DNA, the CDR3 is TGCGCCAGCAGCGGGGGGGGATTTAGCGCAGATACGCAGTATTTT. Its translation is CASSGGGFSADTQYF.